One and the same sample provided the 12 T cell receptor beta chains below, sequenced in a study of blood T cell repertoires in COVID-19. Repertoires were generated with immunoSEQ multiplex PCR, while TCRdb's copy carries only in-frame clones and drops some. The table has a few hundred thousand clones, about 83% seen once. Sequences were obtained from peripheral blood. The receptors were sampled from a woman aged 40-49 years who had recovered from COVID-19.

The V call is TRBV5-5, the J call TRBJ2-1, with 9 bases identical to TRBD1. Per germline, CDR1 SGHKS and CDR2 YYEKEE (reference sequence). The CDR3 is 18 amino acids. V gave up 3 bases and J gave up 9 bases; unmatched junction bases: 19. CDR3 protein: CASSSSFGDRVKGGEQFF. CDR3 in DNA: TGTGCCAGCAGCTCGTCGTTCGGGGACAGGGTGAAGGGCGGTGAGCAGTTCTTC.

The chain has TRBV28 and TRBJ2-6; the D is unclear. The germline V and J ends were trimmed by 1 base and 3 bases, with 4 bases remaining between them. This CDR3 region has 14 residues. The germline V gene encodes CDR1 MDHEN and CDR2 SYDVKM. This CDR3 reads CASSLSGGANVLTF. CDR3 in DNA: TGTGCCAGCAGTTTATCAGGTGGGGCCAACGTCCTGACTTTC.

The chain uses TRBV28 and TRBJ1-2, with D uncertain. This CDR3 region has 11 residues. Germline V gene data show CDR1 as MDHEN and CDR2 as SYDVKM. V lost 7 bases and J 8 bases, leaving 11 bases between the germline ends. CDR3 DNA: TGTGCCAGCATTCAGCGAGACGGCTACACCTTC. Translated: CASIQRDGYTF.

This clone was seen just once. This rearrangement joins TRBV28 to TRBJ1-2; 7 bases align to TRBD1. The CDR3 is made up of 12 amino acids. CDR1 is MDHEN and CDR2 is SYDVKM in the germline V gene. J was trimmed by 4 bases and V by 10 bases; bases with no gene match: 6. CDR3 DNA: TGTGCCACAGTGGGGGACAGCTATGGCTACACCTTC. It yields the protein CATVGDSYGYTF.

This clone was observed a few times. The chain uses TRBV10-1 and TRBJ1-3; D remains unclear. The CDR3 sequence is 15 residues long. In germline, CDR1 is WNHNN, CDR2 SYGVQD (reference sequence). V lost 3 bases and J 0 bases, leaving 9 bases between the germline ends. In nucleotides, the CDR3 is TGCGCCAGCAGTGATCCGTCCTACTCTGGAAACACCATATATTTT. Protein sequence: CASSDPSYSGNTIYF.

The V and J genes are TRBV7-3 and TRBJ2-3; TRBD2 is a possible D gene (6 bases). The V gene lost 1 base and the J gene lost 6 bases, with 20 bases spanning the gap. This CDR3 region has 17 residues. The V gene's germline CDR1 is SGHTA and CDR2 FQGTGA. The CDR3 region is CASSLKGPRAGSDTQYF. The CDR3 DNA is TGTGCCAGCAGCTTAAAAGGCCCTCGAGCGGGTTCCGATACGCAGTATTTT.

The CDR3 loop is CASIRAGGAPRELFF. DNA for the CDR3: TGTGCCAGCATCAGAGCGGGGGGGGCCCCCCGGGAGCTGTTTTTT. V gene TRBV6-5 combines with J gene TRBJ2-2; 10 bases map to TRBD2. The CDR3 totals 15 residues. CDR1 is MNHEY, CDR2 SVGAGI, per germline. J gave up 9 bases and V 7 bases, and 11 bases lay outside the gene matches.

V and J are TRBV9 and TRBJ2-5, with D perhaps matching TRBD2 (5 bases). The V end lost 0 bases, the J end lost 7 bases, and 10 bases lay between the germline ends. CDR1 and CDR2 (germline): SGDLS, YYNGEE. The CDR3 runs to 13 residues. CDR3 sequence: CASSVERAGTQYF. DNA for the CDR3: TGTGCCAGCAGCGTAGAACGGGCGGGGACCCAGTACTTC.

Points on this clone: The junction differs from germline at one of its ends, possibly a read error. The V gene is TRBV7-2, the J gene TRBJ1-3; no reliable D call. The CDR3 has 14 residues. Germline CDR1 is SGHTA and CDR2 is FQGNSA. The CDR3 here is CASSLAGVGNTIYF. The CDR3 DNA reads TGTGCCAGCAGCCTAGCCGGTGTTGGAAACACCATATATTTT.

This chain joins TRBV28 and TRBJ2-1, with TRBD2 identical over 13 bases. The CDR3 extends over 16 amino acids. Germline values: CDR1 MDHEN, CDR2 SYDVKM. Unmatched junction bases numbered 3, after V lost 0 bases and J lost 7 bases. The CDR3 loop is CASSLWGTSGVNEQFF. The CDR3 DNA is TGTGCCAGCAGTTTATGGGGGACTAGCGGGGTTAATGAGCAGTTCTTC.

This chain connects TRBV9 to TRBJ2-6; no reliable D call. The CDR3 totals 15 residues. Germline CDR1 is SGDLS and CDR2 is YYNGEE. The V and J ends lost 3 bases and 0 bases respectively, with 7 bases between them. The CDR3 loop reads CASSARVSGANVLTF. In DNA form, the CDR3 reads TGTGCCAGCAGCGCCCGGGTCTCTGGGGCCAACGTCCTGACTTTC. The whole variable domain, remainder taken from reference TRBV9 and TRBJ2-6, is DSGVTQTPKHLITATGQRVTLRCSPRSGDLSVYWYQQSLDQGLQFLIQYYNGEERAKGNILERFSAQQFPDLHSELNLSSLELGDSALYFCASSARVSGANVLTFGAGSRLTVL.

The chain joins TRBV2 to TRBJ2-7; perhaps TRBD2 as D (6 bases). Trimming took 0 bases from V and 2 from J, leaving 11 bases between them. This CDR3 contains 15 residues. Germline V gives CDR1 SNHLY, CDR2 FYNNEI. The CDR3 DNA follows: TGTGCCAGCAGTGAAGCGCAGGGAGGCCCCTACGAGCAGTACTTC. Its protein product is CASSEAQGGPYEQYF.